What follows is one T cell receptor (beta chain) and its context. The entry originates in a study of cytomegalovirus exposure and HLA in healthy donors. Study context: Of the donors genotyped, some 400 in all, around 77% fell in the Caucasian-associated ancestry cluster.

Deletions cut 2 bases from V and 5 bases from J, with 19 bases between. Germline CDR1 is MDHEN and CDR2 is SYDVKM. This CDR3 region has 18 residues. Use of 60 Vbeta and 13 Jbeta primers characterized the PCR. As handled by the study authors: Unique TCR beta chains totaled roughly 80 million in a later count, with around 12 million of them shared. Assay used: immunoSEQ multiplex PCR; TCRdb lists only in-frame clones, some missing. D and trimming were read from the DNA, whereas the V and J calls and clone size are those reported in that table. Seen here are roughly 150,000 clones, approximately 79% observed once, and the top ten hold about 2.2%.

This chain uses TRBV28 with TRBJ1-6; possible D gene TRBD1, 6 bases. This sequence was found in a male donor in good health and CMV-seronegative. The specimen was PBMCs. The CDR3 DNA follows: TGTGCCAGCAGTTTACTTCAGGCAGGGTGGGGGCATAATTCACCCCTCCACTTT. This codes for CASSLLQAGWGHNSPLHF.